The source of this T cell receptor beta chain is a study of blood T cell repertoires in COVID-19. Original processing notes: Amplification from reference gene primers served as the basis for estimated nucleated cell counts. Profiling relied on immunoSEQ multiplex PCR, and the TCRdb table lists in-frame clones only, not all of them. Clone size and V and J calls were adopted from that table, with D and trimming inferred from the DNA. The repertoire has approximately 280,000 clones, approximately 85% of them found once; the top ten carry approximately 10%. The sequenced sample consisted of peripheral blood. This receptor was taken from a woman between 65 and 79 years old with acute or convalescent COVID-19.

CDR3 sequence (DNA): TGTGCCAGCAGCGAGGCGGGGCTACTTTCCCTTTGGAGCAATCAGCCCCAGCATTTT. The encoded protein is CASSEAGLLSLWSNQPQHF. This chain joins TRBV7-2 and TRBJ1-5, with D tentatively TRBD1 (5 bases). Germline loops: CDR1 SGHTA, CDR2 FQGNSA. CDR3 size: 19 residues. The V end was cut by 5 bases, the J end by 1 base, with 24 bases between. The full variable domain, completed using reference TRBV7-2 and TRBJ1-5, is GAGVSQSPSNKVTEKGKDVELRCDPISGHTALYWYRQSLGQGLEFLIYFQGNSAPDKSGLPSDRFSAERTGGSVSTLTIQRTQQEDSAVYLCASSEAGLLSLWSNQPQHFGDGTRLSIL.